This TCR beta chain was sequenced in a study of blood T cell repertoires in COVID-19. Study background: COVID-19 samples, acute and convalescent, were from the United States, Italy and Spain. In each case, the material was cDNA or gDNA derived from T cells, B-cell-depleted T cells, or PBMCs.

This clone was observed a handful of times. V was trimmed by 0 bases and J by 4 bases, leaving 13 bases between them. CDR1 LNHDA and CDR2 SQIVND come from the germline V gene (reference sequence). The length of the CDR3 is 16 residues. Those enrolled, adults aged about 18 to 89 years, came from some 23 US areas. Cohort 3 recovery required two negative PCRs, clearance, or symptom resolution. Produced via immunoSEQ multiplex PCR; TCRdb's table is partial and in-frame only. There are 150,000 or so clones in the sample; 82% occur only once, and 15% to 20% lies in the top ten. V and J are TRBV19 and TRBJ1-5; D is ambiguous. The sample was PBMCs or T cells enriched from blood (not recorded which). This sequence was found in a man aged 60 to 75 who had recovered from COVID-19. This CDR3 is CASSIDLTRLNQPQHF. DNA for the CDR3: TGTGCCAGTAGTATAGATCTTACGAGGCTGAATCAGCCCCAGCATTTT.